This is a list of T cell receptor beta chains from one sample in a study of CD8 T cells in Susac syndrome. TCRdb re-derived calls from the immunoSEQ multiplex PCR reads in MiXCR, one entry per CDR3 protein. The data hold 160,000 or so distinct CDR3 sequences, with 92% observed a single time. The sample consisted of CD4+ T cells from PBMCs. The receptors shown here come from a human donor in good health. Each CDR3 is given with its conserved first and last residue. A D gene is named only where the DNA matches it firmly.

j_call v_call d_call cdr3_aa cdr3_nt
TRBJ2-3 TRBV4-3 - CASSQGPDTQYF TGCGCCAGCAGCCAAGGACCCGATACGCAGTATTTT
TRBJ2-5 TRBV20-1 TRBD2 CSEAGEGLQYF TGCAGTGAAGCGGGAGAAGGGCTGCAGTACTTC
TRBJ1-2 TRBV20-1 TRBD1 CSARPTGSDGGYTF TGCAGTGCTAGACCGACAGGGTCGGATGGCGGCTACACCTTC
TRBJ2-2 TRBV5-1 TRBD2 CASSFLTSGTGELFF TGCGCCAGCAGCTTCCTGACTAGCGGTACCGGGGAGCTGTTTTTT
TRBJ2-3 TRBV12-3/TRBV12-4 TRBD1 CASSLGQGFTDTQYF TGTGCCAGCAGTTTGGGACAGGGCTTCACAGATACGCAGTATTTT
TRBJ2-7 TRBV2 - CASSADRFEEQYF TGTGCCAGCAGTGCAGACAGGTTCGAAGAGCAGTACTTC
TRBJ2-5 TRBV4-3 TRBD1 CASSHPGTGKTQYF TGCGCCAGCAGCCATCCCGGGACAGGGAAGACCCAGTACTTC
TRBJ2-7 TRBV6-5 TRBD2 CASSRTSGLSYEQYF TGTGCCAGCAGCCGTACTAGCGGCCTCTCCTACGAGCAGTACTTC
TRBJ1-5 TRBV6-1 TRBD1 CASSDSGQGVQPQHF TGTGCCAGCAGTGATTCCGGACAGGGAGTTCAGCCCCAGCATTTT
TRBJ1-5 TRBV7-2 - CASSLIGRGYQPQHF TGTGCCAGCAGCTTAATTGGCAGGGGATATCAGCCCCAGCATTTT
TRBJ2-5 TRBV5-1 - CASSPRRGETQYF TGCGCCAGCAGCCCGCGAAGGGGTGAGACCCAGTACTTC
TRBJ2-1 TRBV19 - CATATNTLSYNEQFF TGTGCCACCGCAACTAACACCCTATCCTACAATGAGCAGTTCTTC
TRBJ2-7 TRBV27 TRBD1 CASSPPDRVGEQYF TGTGCCAGCAGCCCCCCAGACAGGGTCGGGGAGCAGTACTTC
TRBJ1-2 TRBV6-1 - CASSERSANYGYTF TGTGCCAGCAGTGAACGGTCAGCTAACTATGGCTACACCTTC